This T cell receptor beta chain was recovered during a study of T cells in Graves' hyperthyroidism and ophthalmopathy. Study as a whole: At the time of initial diagnosis and before any treatment, peripheral blood was collected.

This CDR3 has 13 residues. CDR1 is SQVTM, CDR2 ANQGSEA, per germline. V was shortened by 2 bases and J by 0 bases, with 7 bases between the two germline ends. Using RNA transcripts as the source, TCR beta CDR3 regions were amplified. First-round RT-PCR with HTBI primers amplified the TCR CDR3 region. TCRdb used MiXCR to reprocess the multiplex PCR reads, holding one entry per CDR3 protein. Among over 450,000 distinct CDR3 sequences, 15% to 20% were seen once, and the ten largest hold 15% to 20%. This clonotype was counted a single time. The antigen is not known. Notes on the study in general: Most thyroid clonotypes that were expanded above 0.001 also turned up in blood. Model output signaled ophthalmopathy a median roughly six months ahead of onset.

The PBMCs were sourced from fresh peripheral blood (around 10 ml). This clonotype was obtained from a woman under 30 with Graves' ophthalmopathy. The chain is built from TRBV29-1 and TRBJ1-2; TRBD1 might be the D (6 bases). The sequenced material came from blood. CDR3 in amino acids: CSVERTANYGYTF. CDR3 coding DNA: TGCAGCGTTGAACGGACAGCTAACTATGGCTACACCTTC. The variable domain in full, with the rest retrieved from reference TRBV29-1 and TRBJ1-2, is SAVISQKPSRDICQRGTSLTIQCQVDSQVTMMFWYRQQPGQSLTLIATANQGSEATYESGFVIDKFPISRPNLTFSTLTVSNMSPEDSSIYLCSVERTANYGYTFGSGTRLTVV.